A selection of T cell receptor beta chains follows, all from one sample in a study of cytomegalovirus exposure and HLA in healthy donors. Clones were read by immunoSEQ multiplex PCR, and TCRdb kept only the in-frame ones, dropping some. The sample holds about 93,000 clones, 70% to 80% seen once. The specimen was PBMCs. These receptors were taken from a man aged 30 to 39 in good health and CMV-seronegative. The CDR3 runs from the conserved cysteine through the conserved F or W. D genes are given only for firm matches. Some rows have no size entry. The others give once, few or many, or a class for an expanded clone.

abundance	d_gene	v_gene	j_gene	CDR3nt	CDR3aa
-	-	TRBV7-9	TRBJ1-5	TGTGCCGGCAGCTTAGGCTCCGGTACCTTTTATAGCAATCAGCCCCAGCATTTT	CAGSLGSGTFYSNQPQHF
-	TRBD1	TRBV20-1	TRBJ2-7	TGCAGTGCTCGACAGGGTCCCGAGCAGTACTTC	CSARQGPEQYF
-	TRBD1	TRBV5-1	TRBJ2-1	TGCGCCAGCAGTATGGGACAGGGGGAAAACAATGAGCAGTTCTTC	CASSMGQGENNEQFF
-	-	TRBV19	TRBJ2-2	TGTGCCAGTAGTATAGATCCTAGGTGGCAGGGATTCACCGGGGAGCTGTTTTTT	CASSIDPRWQGFTGELFF
-	-	TRBV6-1	TRBJ2-7	TGTGCCAGCAGTGAAGCAGAAGGGGCAGTCATGTACGAGCAGTACTTC	CASSEAEGAVMYEQYF
-	TRBD1	TRBV28	TRBJ2-5	TGTGCCAGCAGTTTTTCGGACAGGGGGGGCGAGACCCAGTACTTC	CASSFSDRGGETQYF
few	-	TRBV7-6	TRBJ1-2	TGTGCCAGCAGCTTAGAACCCCCCACCGGGACAAGCTATGGCTACACCTTC	CASSLEPPTGTSYGYTF
-	-	TRBV6-1	TRBJ1-5	TGTGCCAGCAGTGAAAACAGGATAAATCAGCCCCAGCATTTT	CASSENRINQPQHF
-	TRBD2	TRBV5-1	TRBJ2-2	TGCGCCAGCAGATTGGTAGTACTAGCGGGATTGTTGGACACCGGGGAGCTGTTTTTT	CASRLVVLAGLLDTGELFF
few	-	TRBV9	TRBJ2-1	TGTGCCAGCAGCGTAGAGAGGTGGTCATACAATGAGCAGTTCTTC	CASSVERWSYNEQFF
-	-	TRBV4-2	TRBJ1-5	TGTGCCAGCAGCCAAGATACTTCGGGTCCCCAGCCCCAGCATTTT	CASSQDTSGPQPQHF
-	-	TRBV7-2	TRBJ1-4	TGTGCCACCAGCCCGGGAGCCACAACTAATGAAAAACTGTTTTTT	CATSPGATTNEKLFF
-	-	TRBV5-1	TRBJ2-3	TGCGCCAGCAGCTTGGGGGTAGGGGCAGATACGCAGTATTTT	CASSLGVGADTQYF
-	-	TRBV2	TRBJ2-5	TGTGCCAGCAGCCGGGAAGAGACCCAGTACTTC	CASSREETQYF
few	-	TRBV7-3	TRBJ1-1	TGTGCCAGCAGCAGTGGCCCAGGGAGGACTGAAGCTTTCTTT	CASSSGPGRTEAFF
-	TRBD1	TRBV11-2	TRBJ2-3	TGTGCCAGCAGTCCGACAGGGGGCACAGATACGCAGTATTTT	CASSPTGGTDTQYF
-	-	TRBV6-6	TRBJ2-3	TGTGCCAGCAGGCCCACCCACTTTGAAATCACAGATACGCAGTATTTT	CASRPTHFEITDTQYF
-	-	TRBV6-6	TRBJ1-3	TGTGCCAGCATTTTAGAGAGCTCTGGAAACACCATATATTTT	CASILESSGNTIYF
-	TRBD1	TRBV13	TRBJ1-2	TGTGCCAGCAGCTTGAACAGGGGAAACTATGGCTACACCTTC	CASSLNRGNYGYTF
-	-	TRBV19	TRBJ1-3	TGTGCCAGTAGTACGGGAGGACCGAACACCATATATTTT	CASSTGGPNTIYF
-	TRBD1	TRBV27	TRBJ1-1	TGTGCCAGCAGCATTGACAGGGACCACACTGAAGCTTTCTTT	CASSIDRDHTEAFF
once	-	TRBV7-6	TRBJ2-7	TGTGCCAGCAGCCCGGACGCGGGTTTACACGAGCAGTACTTC	CASSPDAGLHEQYF
-	-	TRBV7-9	TRBJ1-5	TGTTCCAGCAGCCCTAACTCCCGGCAGCCCCAGCATTTT	CSSSPNSRQPQHF
once	TRBD1	TRBV7-9	TRBJ1-2	TGTGCCAGCAGCTGGGGACAGGGGGGTAACTATGGCTACACCTTC	CASSWGQGGNYGYTF
-	TRBD1	TRBV5-1	TRBJ1-1	TGCGCCAGCAGCTGGGGGGGCAGGGGGCTAGCGGCTGAAGCTTTCTTT	CASSWGGRGLAAEAFF
-	-	TRBV25-1	TRBJ2-5	TGTGCCAGCAGTTATCAGCACCCACGAGGAGAGACCCAGTACTTC	CASSYQHPRGETQYF
-	TRBD1	TRBV12-5	TRBJ2-5	TGTGCTAGTGGTTTGACTGGGACAGGGGTCTCCGAGACCCAGTACTTC	CASGLTGTGVSETQYF
-	TRBD1	TRBV6-1	TRBJ2-1	TGTGCCAGCAGCACCCCCGGGACAGGGAAGGATGAGCAGTTCTTC	CASSTPGTGKDEQFF
-	TRBD2	TRBV2	TRBJ2-4	TGTGCCAGCAGTGAGTCGCGGGAGGGCCGGGGAAACATTCAGTACTTC	CASSESREGRGNIQYF